A single sample is the source of the 8 T cell receptor beta chains below, sequenced in a study of regulatory T cells in long-lasting Graves disease. Libraries of TCR beta came from iRepertoire HTBI primers plus Arm-PCR of CDR3 regions. TCRdb called the multiplex PCR reads again in MiXCR, with one record for every CDR3 protein. The sample includes 400,000 to 550,000 distinct CDR3 sequences, more than 12% of them seen just once. Regarding time point: newly diagnosed GD, antithyroid drugs for less than 3 months. With RNA extracted from PBMCs as input, the TCR library was made. These same data were also listed under a study on T cells in Graves' hyperthyroidism and ophthalmopathy.

The specimen comprised peripheral blood mononuclear cells (PBMCs), sampled at new diagnosis, from a patient treated with antithyroid drugs. The receptors come from a woman in her twenties or thirties with Graves disease.

This clonotype was counted only a few times. The rearrangement uses TRBV6-1 and TRBJ1-2; 11 positions match TRBD1. The CDR3 spans 14 residues. J lost 5 bases, V lost 6 bases, and 5 bases had no gene match. CDR1 MNHNS and CDR2 SASEGT come from the germline V gene. CDR3 bases: TGTGCCAGCAGGGCGGGACAGGGGGTTTATGGCTACACCTTC. Amino acid sequence: CASRAGQGVYGYTF.

This clonotype was seen at least ten times. This sequence joins TRBV7-9 and TRBJ1-1, with no clear D. V lost 5 bases and J lost 4, with 17 bases in between. The CDR3 contains 15 residues. Germline V CDR1 and CDR2: SEHNR, FQNEAQ (reference sequence). In nucleotides, the CDR3 is TGTGCCAGCAGCAACTGGGGTGGGGTTGCCACTGAAGCTTTCTTT. Protein product: CASSNWGGVATEAFF.

Many counts were recorded for this clonotype. The rearrangement links TRBV18 to TRBJ2-7; D uncertain. V was clipped by 1 base and J by 3 bases, with 4 bases between them. The CDR3 has 12 amino acids. Per the germline V gene, CDR1 is KGHSH and CDR2 is LQKENI. CDR3 coding DNA: TGTGCCAGCTCACCACGGAGCTACGAGCAGTACTTC. Its protein is CASSPRSYEQYF. The variable domain in full, with the rest retrieved from reference TRBV18 and TRBJ2-7, is NAGVMQNPRHLVRRRGQEARLRCSPMKGHSHVYWYRQLPEEGLKFMVYLQKENIIDESGMPKERFSAEFPKEGPSILRIQQVVRGDSAAYFCASSPRSYEQYFGPGTRLTVT.

This clonotype was recorded only once. The V call is TRBV10-3, the J call TRBJ2-1; D is perhaps TRBD2 (6 bases). There are 18 residues in the CDR3. Trimming removed 7 bases from V and 8 bases from J, with 30 bases in between. CDR1 is ENHRY, CDR2 SYGVKD, per germline. The DNA of the CDR3 is TGTGCCATCACCAGGAAACCCCGGGGGACCCTAGCTGCATATGAGCAGTTCTTC. This translates into CAITRKPRGTLAAYEQFF.

There are many counts of this clonotype. CDR3 in DNA: TGTGCCAGCAGCTCCTCCCCCGGGACTAGAGGCTACGAGCAGTACTTC. Translation: CASSSSPGTRGYEQYF. The V and J genes are TRBV7-9 and TRBJ2-7, with 8 bases identical to TRBD2. Germline-derived CDR1 and CDR2 are SEHNR and FQNEAQ (reference sequence). The CDR3 totals 16 residues. V lost 4 bases to trimming and J lost 3 bases; unmatched junction nucleotides: 11.

This clonotype was recorded at least ten times. V usage is TRBV11-3 and J usage is TRBJ2-3; 8 bases are shared with TRBD2. The closer fit of TRBJ2-5 to the DNA end suggests the J call may be wrong. Germline CDR1 and CDR2: SGHNT and YENEEA. CDR3 length equals 15 residues. The DNA of the CDR3 is TGTGCCAGCAGTATCGCCGGGCTAGCGGGAGAGACCCAGTACTTC. It specifies CASSIAGLAGETQYF.

This clonotype showed up many times. The V and J genes are TRBV7-3 and TRBJ1-1; no reliable D call. This CDR3 is built from 14 residues. Trimming took 2 bases from V and 1 from J, leaving 8 bases between them. Germline CDR1 SGHTA, CDR2 FQGTGA. The CDR3 bases are TGTGCCAGCAGCTTAGGCCACTCGAACACTGAAGCTTTCTTT. Protein: CASSLGHSNTEAFF.

This clonotype was recorded once. The likely explanation is a read error, given a far larger clone one base away. J is TRBJ2-3 and V is TRBV30; D not certain. The end of the DNA is better explained by TRBJ2-5, so the J call may be wrong. Germline-derived CDR1 and CDR2 are GTSNPN and SVGIG (reference sequence). The CDR3 spans 15 residues. CDR3 protein: CAWSVLGRQKEAQYF. CDR3 in DNA: TGTGCCTGGAGTGTATTAGGCAGGCAAAAAGAGGCCCAGTACTTC.